This T cell receptor (beta chain) emerged from a study of T-cell reconstitution after alpha-beta-depleted transplantation in children. Broader study findings: Several hundred expanded graft clones reportedly gave rise to the alpha-beta T cells present about two months after transplant. A year post-transplant, T-cell counts and diversity derived mostly from newly produced T cells. There were some patients whose high TCRbeta diversity at day 60 came from surviving recipient T cells and thymic progenitors.

This sample's TCRbeta library carried unique molecular identifier barcodes. Via MiXCR, TCRdb re-called the PCR reads, giving one row per CDR3 protein. The table includes around 580,000 distinct CDR3 sequences, roughly 30% detected once. Regarding this clonotype: Its antigen is currently unknown.

Germline V lookup: CDR1 SQVTM, CDR2 ANQGSEA. V gave up 0 bases and J gave up 0 bases, with 12 bases separating them. The CDR3 contains 16 residues. V and J are TRBV29-1 and TRBJ1-3, with D unclear. The sequencing used PBMCs, collected before TCRalphabeta/CD19-depleted stem cell transplant. This TCR derives from a boy in the first two years of life with Wiskott-Aldrich syndrome, due to receive a stem cell transplant. The CDR3 DNA reads TGCAGCGTTGAAGATCCATCCCTAGGCTCTGGAAACACCATATATTTT. Translating it yields CSVEDPSLGSGNTIYF.